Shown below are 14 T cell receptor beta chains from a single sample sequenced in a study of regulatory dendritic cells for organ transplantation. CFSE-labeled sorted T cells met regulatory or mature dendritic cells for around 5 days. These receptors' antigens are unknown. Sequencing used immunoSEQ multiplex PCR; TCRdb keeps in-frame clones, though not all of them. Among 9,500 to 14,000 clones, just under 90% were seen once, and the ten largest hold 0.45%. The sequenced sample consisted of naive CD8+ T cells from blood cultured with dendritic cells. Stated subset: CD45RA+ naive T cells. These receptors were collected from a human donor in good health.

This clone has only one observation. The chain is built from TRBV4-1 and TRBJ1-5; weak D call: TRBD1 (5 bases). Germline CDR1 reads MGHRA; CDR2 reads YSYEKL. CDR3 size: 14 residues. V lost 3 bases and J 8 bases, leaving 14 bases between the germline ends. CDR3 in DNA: TGCGCCAGCAGCCAGGGGACGTCAGGTAAGCCCCAGCATTTT. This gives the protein CASSQGTSGKPQHF.

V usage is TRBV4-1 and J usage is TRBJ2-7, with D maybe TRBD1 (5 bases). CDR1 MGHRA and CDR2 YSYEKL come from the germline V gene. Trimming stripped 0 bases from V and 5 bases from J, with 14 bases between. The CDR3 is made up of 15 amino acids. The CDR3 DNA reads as TGCGCCAGCAGCCAAGATAGGTCAGGGTTCGACGAGCAGTACTTC. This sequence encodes CASSQDRSGFDEQYF.

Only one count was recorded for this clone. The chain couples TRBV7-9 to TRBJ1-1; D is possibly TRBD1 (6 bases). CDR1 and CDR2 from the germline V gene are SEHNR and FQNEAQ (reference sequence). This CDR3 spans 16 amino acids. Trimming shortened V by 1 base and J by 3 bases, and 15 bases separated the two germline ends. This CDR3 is CASSLEGGAPDTEAFF. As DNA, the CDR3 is TGTGCCAGCAGCTTAGAGGGGGGCGCTCCGGACACTGAAGCTTTCTTT.

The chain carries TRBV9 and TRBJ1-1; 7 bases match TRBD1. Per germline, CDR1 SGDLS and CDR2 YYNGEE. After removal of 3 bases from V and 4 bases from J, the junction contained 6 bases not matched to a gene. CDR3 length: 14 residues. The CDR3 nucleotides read TGTGCCAGCAGCGCCGGGACAGTAACCACTGAAGCTTTCTTT. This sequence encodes CASSAGTVTTEAFF.

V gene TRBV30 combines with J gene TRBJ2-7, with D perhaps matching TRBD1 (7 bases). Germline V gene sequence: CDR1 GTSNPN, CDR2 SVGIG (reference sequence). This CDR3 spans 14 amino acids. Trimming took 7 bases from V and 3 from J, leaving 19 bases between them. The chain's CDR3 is CASAEGDRVYEQYF. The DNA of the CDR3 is TGTGCCTCCGCGGAGGGAGACAGGGTCTACGAGCAGTACTTC.

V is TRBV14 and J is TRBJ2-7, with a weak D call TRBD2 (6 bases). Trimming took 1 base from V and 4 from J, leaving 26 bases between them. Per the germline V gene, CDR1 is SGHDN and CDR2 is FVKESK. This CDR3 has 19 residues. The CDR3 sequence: CASSQGLFSGVYLFYEQYF. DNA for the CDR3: TGTGCCAGCAGCCAAGGATTATTTAGCGGCGTCTACTTATTTTACGAGCAGTACTTC.

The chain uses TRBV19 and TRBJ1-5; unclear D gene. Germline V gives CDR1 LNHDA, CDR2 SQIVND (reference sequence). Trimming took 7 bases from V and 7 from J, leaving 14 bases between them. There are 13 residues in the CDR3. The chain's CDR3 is CASTGSGYQPQHF. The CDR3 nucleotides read TGTGCCAGTACCGGATCGGGGTACCAGCCCCAGCATTTT.

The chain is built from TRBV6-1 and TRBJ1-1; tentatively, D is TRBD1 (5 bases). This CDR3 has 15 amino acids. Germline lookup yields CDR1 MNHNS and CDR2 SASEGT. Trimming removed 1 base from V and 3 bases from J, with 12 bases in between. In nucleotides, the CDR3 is TGTGCCAGCAGTGAAGGGACGGCGGGGGACACTGAAGCTTTCTTT. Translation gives CASSEGTAGDTEAFF.

The CDR3 loop reads CASRLGASGGAQETQYF. The CDR3 region has the DNA TGTGCAAGTCGCTTAGGTGCTAGCGGGGGGGCCCAAGAGACCCAGTACTTC. This chain connects TRBV12-2 to TRBJ2-5; no check of the table's D call, TRBD2, against the DNA was made. TRBV12-2 is an annotated pseudogene. The CDR3 runs 17 residues.

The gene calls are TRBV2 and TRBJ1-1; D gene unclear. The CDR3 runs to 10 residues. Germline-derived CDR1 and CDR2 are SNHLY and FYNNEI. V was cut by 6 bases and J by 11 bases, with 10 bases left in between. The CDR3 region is CASRGKAAFF. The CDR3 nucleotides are TGTGCCAGCAGGGGGAAAGCGGCTTTCTTT. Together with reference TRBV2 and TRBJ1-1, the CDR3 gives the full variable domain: EPEVTQTPSHQVTQMGQEVILRCVPISNHLYFYWYRQILGQKVEFLVSFYNNEISEKSEIFDDQFSVERPDGSNFTLKIRSTKLEDSAMYFCASRGKAAFFGQGTRLTVV.

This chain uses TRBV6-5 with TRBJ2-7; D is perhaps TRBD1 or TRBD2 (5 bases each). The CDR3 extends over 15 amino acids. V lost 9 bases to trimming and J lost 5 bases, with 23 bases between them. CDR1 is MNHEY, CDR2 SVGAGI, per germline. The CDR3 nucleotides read TGTGCCAGTACCTTCGGGGCGGGTATCGCCCACGAGCAGTACTTC. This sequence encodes CASTFGAGIAHEQYF.

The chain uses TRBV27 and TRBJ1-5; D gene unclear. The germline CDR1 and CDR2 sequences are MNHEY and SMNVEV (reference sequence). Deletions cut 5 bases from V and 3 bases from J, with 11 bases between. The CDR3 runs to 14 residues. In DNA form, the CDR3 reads TGTGCCAGCAGTCCCCGAGGCAACAATCAGCCCCAGCATTTT. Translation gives CASSPRGNNQPQHF.

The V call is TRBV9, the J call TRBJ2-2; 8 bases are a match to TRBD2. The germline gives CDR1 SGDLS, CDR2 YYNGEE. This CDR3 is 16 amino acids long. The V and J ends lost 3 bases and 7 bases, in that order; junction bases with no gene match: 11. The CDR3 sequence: CASSAAGGMLGGELFF. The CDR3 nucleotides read TGTGCCAGCAGCGCCGCGGGGGGAATGCTTGGCGGGGAGCTGTTTTTT.

The CDR3 sequence is CASSRGQGNYGYTF. The CDR3 nucleotides read TGTGCCAGCAGCAGGGGACAGGGGAACTATGGCTACACCTTC. The chain uses TRBV5-4 and TRBJ1-2; 10 positions match TRBD1. Germline assignment: CDR1 SGHNT and CDR2 YYREEE (reference sequence). CDR3 length: 14 amino acids. V shed 4 bases and J 2 bases; nucleotides not matched to a gene: 2. Full variable domain (rest looked up from reference TRBV5-4 and TRBJ1-2): ETGVTQSPTHLIKTRGQQVTLRCSSQSGHNTVSWYQQALGQGPQFIFQYYREEENGRGNFPPRFSGLQFPNYSSELNVNALELDDSALYLCASSRGQGNYGYTFGSGTRLTVV.